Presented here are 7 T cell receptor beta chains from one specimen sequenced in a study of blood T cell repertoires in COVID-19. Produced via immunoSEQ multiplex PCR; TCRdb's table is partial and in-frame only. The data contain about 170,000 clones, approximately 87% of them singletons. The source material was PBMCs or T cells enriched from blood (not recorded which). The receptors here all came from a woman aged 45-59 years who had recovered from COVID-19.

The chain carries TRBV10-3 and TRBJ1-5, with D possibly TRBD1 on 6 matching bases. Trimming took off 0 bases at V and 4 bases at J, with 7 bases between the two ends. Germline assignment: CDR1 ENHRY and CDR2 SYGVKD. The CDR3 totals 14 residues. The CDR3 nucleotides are TGTGCCATCAGTGAGTCGGGGGCAAATCAGCCCCAGCATTTT. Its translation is CAISESGANQPQHF.

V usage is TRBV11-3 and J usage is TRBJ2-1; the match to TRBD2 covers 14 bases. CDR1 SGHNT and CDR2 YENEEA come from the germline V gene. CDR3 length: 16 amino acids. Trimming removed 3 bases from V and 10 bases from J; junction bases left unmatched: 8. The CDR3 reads CASSFRLAGGPGEQFF. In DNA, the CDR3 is TGTGCCAGCAGCTTCAGACTAGCGGGAGGGCCGGGGGAGCAGTTCTTC. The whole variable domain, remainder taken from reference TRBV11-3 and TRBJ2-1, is EAGVVQSPRYKIIEKKQPVAFWCNPISGHNTLYWYLQNLGQGPELLIRYENEEAVDDSQLPKDRFSAERLKGVDSTLKIQPAELGDSAVYLCASSFRLAGGPGEQFFGPGTRLTVL.

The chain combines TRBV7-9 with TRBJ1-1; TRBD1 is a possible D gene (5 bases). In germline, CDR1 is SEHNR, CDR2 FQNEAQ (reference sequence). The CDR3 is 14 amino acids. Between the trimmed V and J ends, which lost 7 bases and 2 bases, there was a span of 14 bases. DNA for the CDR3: TGTGCCAGCACCACGTCGGGGGGAAACACTGAAGCTTTCTTT. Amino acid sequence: CASTTSGGNTEAFF.

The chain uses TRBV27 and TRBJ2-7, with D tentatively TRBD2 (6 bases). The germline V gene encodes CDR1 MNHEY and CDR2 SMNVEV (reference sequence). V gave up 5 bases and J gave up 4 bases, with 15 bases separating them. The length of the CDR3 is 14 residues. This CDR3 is CASSPLGLTYEQYV. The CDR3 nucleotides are TGTGCCAGCAGTCCACTAGGACTAACTTACGAGCAGTACGTC.

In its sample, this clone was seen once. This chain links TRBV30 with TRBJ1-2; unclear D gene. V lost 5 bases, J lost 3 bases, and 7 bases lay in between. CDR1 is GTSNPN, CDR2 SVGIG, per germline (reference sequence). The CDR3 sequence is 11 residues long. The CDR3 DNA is TGTGCCTGGCAACTGGACTATGGCTACACCTTC. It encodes CAWQLDYGYTF.

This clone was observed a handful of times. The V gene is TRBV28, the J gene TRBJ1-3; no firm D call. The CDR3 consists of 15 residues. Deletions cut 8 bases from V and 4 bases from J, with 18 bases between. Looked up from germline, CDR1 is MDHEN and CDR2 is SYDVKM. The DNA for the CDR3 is TGTGCCAGCGCTTTTTCCCAGGTACCGGGAAACACCATATATTTT. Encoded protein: CASAFSQVPGNTIYF.

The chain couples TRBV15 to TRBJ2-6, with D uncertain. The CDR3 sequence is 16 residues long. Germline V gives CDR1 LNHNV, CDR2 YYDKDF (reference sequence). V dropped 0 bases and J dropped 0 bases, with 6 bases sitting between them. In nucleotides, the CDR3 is TGTGCCACCAGCAGAGATGGGCGCTCTGGGGCCAACGTCCTGACTTTC. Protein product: CATSRDGRSGANVLTF.